One TCR beta chain is described in this entry. These data are taken from a study of PD-1 blockade in classical Hodgkin lymphoma. V lost 0 bases, J lost 2 bases, and 8 bases lay in between. The CDR3 consists of 14 residues. CDR1 is SGHNT and CDR2 is YYREEE in the germline V gene (reference sequence). Each patient's relapse followed autologous stem cell transplantation, and brentuximab vedotin exposure varied. By magnetic negative selection, CD8+ T cells were isolated from the thawed PBMCs. Sequenced by immunoSEQ multiplex PCR; TCRdb stores in-frame clones only, minus some. The sample shows 12,000 or so clones, 84% of them seen only once.

The specimen was CD8+ T cells from blood, collected at baseline. The origin of this receptor is a human donor with classical Hodgkin lymphoma. V and J are TRBV5-4 and TRBJ1-2; D may be TRBD1 (5 bases). The CDR3 DNA is TGTGCCAGCAGCTTGGTGGGGGTAAACTATGGCTACACCTTC. This sequence encodes CASSLVGVNYGYTF.